This T cell receptor beta chain is from a study of molecular identifiers for immune sequencing clone quantification. The CDR3 consists of 15 residues. Germline V gene lookup returns CDR1 MNHNS and CDR2 SASEGT. V was shortened by 5 bases and J by 0 bases, with 13 bases between the two germline ends. Bulk TCR libraries used previously described methods and listed TCR primers. Each CDR3 protein gets one entry after TCRdb re-called the PCR reads with MiXCR. This table has 70,000 to 95,000 distinct CDR3 sequences, roughly 19% appearing once. This clonotype was counted many times. Sequencing input: naive CD8+ T cells from blood, with Jurkat cell RNA spiked in. Regarding subset: FACS-sorted CD8+CD4-CCR7+CD45RA+ naive T cells. The TCR comes from a human donor in good health. Some libraries in this study had Jurkat cell RNA spiked in. The chain employs TRBV6-1 and TRBJ1-1; D ambiguous. CDR3 loop: CASSYGLEMNTEAFF. The CDR3 bases are TGTGCCAGCAGTTATGGGTTAGAAATGAACACTGAAGCTTTCTTT.